Listed below are T cell receptor beta chains from one sample, sequenced in a study of beta chain features in type 1 diabetes. Sequenced by immunoSEQ multiplex PCR; TCRdb stores in-frame clones only, minus some. The sample carries hundreds of thousands of clones, 10% to 15% recorded once. Specimen: naive CD4+ T cells from blood. The receptor set was obtained from a man between 18 and 29 years old in good health. Both conserved end residues are part of each CDR3. The D gene is left open where the match is weak. The listing skips clone size in some rows; elsewhere it reads once, few, many or a size class.

TRBV7-2,few,TRBJ2-7,TRBD2,TGTGCCAGCAGCGCAAGCGGGAGGGCCTTGGTCGAGCAGTACTTC,CASSASGRALVEQYF
TRBV14,few,TRBJ1-2,.,TGTGCCAGCAGCCGAGACACTGCATATGGCTACACCTTC,CASSRDTAYGYTF
TRBV30,few,TRBJ1-5,.,TGTGCCTGGAATCGGGTGGTGGGCAATCAGCCCCAGCATTTT,CAWNRVVGNQPQHF
TRBV27,.,TRBJ2-4,TRBD1,TGTGCCAGCAGGACGACAGGGGGCATTCAGTACTTC,CASRTTGGIQYF
TRBV30,.,TRBJ2-7,.,TGTGCCTGGAGCCCAGGTTACTACGAGCAGTACTTC,CAWSPGYYEQYF
TRBV4-2,.,TRBJ1-2,TRBD1,TGTGCCAGCAGCCGGGACAGGGGTGCTGGCTACACCTTC,CASSRDRGAGYTF
TRBV27,.,TRBJ2-7,.,TGTGCCAGCGGGACCGGGACAAGCAGACGTGAGCAGTACTTC,CASGTGTSRREQYF
TRBV6-5,.,TRBJ1-5,TRBD1,TGTGCCAGCAGCAGACAGGGGAGTATTCAGCCCCAGCATTTT,CASSRQGSIQPQHF
TRBV7-8,few,TRBJ1-5,TRBD1,TGTGCCAGCAGCCAGGGACAGCAGAATCCCCAGCATTTT,CASSQGQQNPQHF
TRBV14,.,TRBJ1-5,.,TGTGCCAGCAGCCCATCCCCCGTCCAGGGGCCAAATCAGCCCCAGCATTTT,CASSPSPVQGPNQPQHF
TRBV18,.,TRBJ2-7,.,TGTGCCAGCTCACCAAGAGGTGGCGAGCAGTACTTC,CASSPRGGEQYF
TRBV9,few,TRBJ2-1,.,TGTGCCAGCAGTGCGGACAGTGAGCAGTTCTTC,CASSADSEQFF
TRBV9,.,TRBJ2-5,.,TGTGCCAGCAGCGTAGGCCTGGGCAGCCAAGAGACCCAGTACTTC,CASSVGLGSQETQYF
TRBV5-1,.,TRBJ2-5,TRBD1,TGCGCCAGCAGCTACCGGGACAGGGTGGAGACCCAGTACTTC,CASSYRDRVETQYF
TRBV28,.,TRBJ1-2,.,TGTGCCAGCACGGTCAGGCGATCCTATGGCTACACCTTC,CASTVRRSYGYTF
TRBV4-2,few,TRBJ1-2,TRBD1,TGTGCCAGCAGCCAAGATCGGGACAGGGGTGGGTATGGCTACACCTTC,CASSQDRDRGGYGYTF
TRBV28,many,TRBJ2-1,.,TGTGCCAGCAGGGGGACACCGGGCAATGAGCAGTTCTTC,CASRGTPGNEQFF
TRBV7-2,.,TRBJ1-2,.,TGTGCCAGCAGCTTAGCCCCTACAGGGAACTATGGCTACACCTTC,CASSLAPTGNYGYTF
TRBV28,few,TRBJ2-3,.,TGTGCCAGCAGTTCTTATTTGGATACGCAGTATTTT,CASSSYLDTQYF
TRBV28,.,TRBJ2-2,TRBD1,TGTGCCAGCAGTTCGGACAGGGGGGCGAACACCGGGGAGCTGTTTTTT,CASSSDRGANTGELFF
TRBV6-5,.,TRBJ1-2,.,TGTGCCAGCAGTTACTCTCCGGGTTATGGCTACACCTTC,CASSYSPGYGYTF
TRBV7-2,.,TRBJ2-5,.,TGTGCCAGCAGCTCTTCTTGGGGCAGGCGAGAAGAGACCCAGTACTTC,CASSSSWGRREETQYF
TRBV7-6,few,TRBJ2-4,.,TGTGCCAGCAGCCCCGAGATTCAGGGGAACATTCAGTACTTC,CASSPEIQGNIQYF
TRBV2,few,TRBJ2-3,TRBD2,TGTGCCAGCAGTTTCTCCCTAGTAGCGGGGGAACCCACAGATACGCAGTATTTT,CASSFSLVAGEPTDTQYF
TRBV7-2,few,TRBJ2-5,.,TGTGCCAGCAGCCCAATTGGATGGGGGCGTGAGACCCAGTACTTC,CASSPIGWGRETQYF
TRBV7-8,.,TRBJ2-3,TRBD1,TGTGCCAGCAGCCTACAGGGGGCGTCGGTGGATACGCAGTATTTT,CASSLQGASVDTQYF
TRBV7-2,.,TRBJ1-5,.,TGTGCCAGCAGCTTAGTAAGCAATCAGCCCCAGCATTTT,CASSLVSNQPQHF
TRBV5-1,few,TRBJ2-7,TRBD2,TGCGCCAGCAGCCTTCGGACTAGCGGGGACTACGAGCAGTACTTC,CASSLRTSGDYEQYF
TRBV6-6,few,TRBJ1-5,.,TGTGCCAGCAGTTACTCAGGGGGCAATCAGCCCCAGCATTTT,CASSYSGGNQPQHF
TRBV10-3,once,TRBJ1-1,.,TGTGCCGCAGGTGGACAGTCTGCTTTCTTT,CAAGGQSAFF
TRBV5-1,few,TRBJ2-7,TRBD1,TGCGCCAGCAGCTCACCCGGGACAGGGCAAGACGAGCAGTACTTC,CASSSPGTGQDEQYF
TRBV5-4,.,TRBJ2-7,TRBD1,TGTGCCAGCAGCTTGGATCCGGGACAGGGGAACGAGCAGTACTTC,CASSLDPGQGNEQYF
TRBV5-1,few,TRBJ1-2,.,TGCGCCAGCCGAGACAGCCCCCCTGACTATGGCTACACCTTC,CASRDSPPDYGYTF
TRBV11-2,.,TRBJ2-1,.,TGTGCCAGCAGCAAGGGACTCACCAACAATGAGCAGTTCTTC,CASSKGLTNNEQFF
TRBV30,few,TRBJ2-6,.,TGTGCCTGGAGGTCATCTGGGGCCAACGTCCTGACTTTC,CAWRSSGANVLTF
TRBV7-2,few,TRBJ1-2,.,TGTGCCAGCAGCTTAAGGCCAGGGTCCGACTATGGCTACACCTTC,CASSLRPGSDYGYTF
TRBV6-5,.,TRBJ1-2,.,TGTGCCAGCAGTTCAGCTGGGGCAGGGCGATATGGCTACACCTTC,CASSSAGAGRYGYTF
TRBV4-2,.,TRBJ1-5,.,TGTGCCAGCAGCCTAACAGATTATAATCAGCCCCAGCATTTT,CASSLTDYNQPQHF
TRBV19,few,TRBJ2-4,.,TGTGCCAGTAGTAACCCAGGGGAGGCCAAAAACATTCAGTACTTC,CASSNPGEAKNIQYF
TRBV9,few,TRBJ1-5,.,TGTGCCAGCAGCGGCCCCCCAGGACTCGGTCAGCCCCAGCATTTT,CASSGPPGLGQPQHF
TRBV9,.,TRBJ2-1,TRBD2,TGTGCCAGCAGCCTCGGGGAGGGACTGGCATACAATGAGCAGTTCTTC,CASSLGEGLAYNEQFF
TRBV9,few,TRBJ2-3,TRBD1,TGTGCCAGCAGCGGCGGGGTGGGACAGGGGACAGATACGCAGTATTTT,CASSGGVGQGTDTQYF
TRBV4-2,few,TRBJ2-7,TRBD2,TGTGCCAGCAGCCAAGATCCCCTAGCTAGCGGGAGTTACGAGCAGTACTTC,CASSQDPLASGSYEQYF
TRBV30,few,TRBJ2-7,TRBD1,TGTGCCTGGAATCGACCGGACAGGGGCTACGAGCAGTACTTC,CAWNRPDRGYEQYF
TRBV28,.,TRBJ1-1,TRBD1,TGTGCCAGCATCCAGACGACAGGGCGGGCTGAAGCTTTCTTT,CASIQTTGRAEAFF
TRBV9,.,TRBJ2-4,.,TGTGCCAGCAGCGTAGACGGTTTAGCCAAAAACATTCAGTACTTC,CASSVDGLAKNIQYF
TRBV29-1,.,TRBJ1-1,.,TGCAGCGTCAAGAGGGCGGAGAACACTGAAGCTTTCTTT,CSVKRAENTEAFF
TRBV5-4,few,TRBJ2-7,TRBD2,TGTGCCAGCAGCCAAGATCTGAGCGGGAGGCTCCACGAGCAGTACTTC,CASSQDLSGRLHEQYF
TRBV19,.,TRBJ2-1,.,TGTGCCAGTAGTATAGATCAACAGGGTGGTTACAATGAGCAGTTCTTC,CASSIDQQGGYNEQFF
TRBV28,few,TRBJ1-3,.,TGTGCCAGCAGTGCCTACAGGAGCTCTGGAAACACCATATATTTT,CASSAYRSSGNTIYF
TRBV6-4,few,TRBJ2-3,.,TGTGCCAGCAGAGCGACAGGCCTCTTCACAGATACGCAGTATTTT,CASRATGLFTDTQYF
TRBV7-2,few,TRBJ2-3,.,TGTGCCAGCAGCCCCGAGGGAGATACGCAGTATTTT,CASSPEGDTQYF
TRBV4-2,.,TRBJ2-2,TRBD2,TGTGCCAGCAGCCACCCCCGGTGGGGGGGTGGCGGGGAGCTGTTTTTT,CASSHPRWGGGGELFF
TRBV4-2,.,TRBJ2-5,TRBD2,TGTGCCAGCAGCCAGAGGACTAGCGGGGGGGCTTCAGAGACCCAGTACTTC,CASSQRTSGGASETQYF
TRBV28,.,TRBJ1-5,.,TGTGCCGGACGGACTGTTAATAGCAATCAGCCCCAGCATTTT,CAGRTVNSNQPQHF